One sample yielded the 18 T cell receptor beta chains listed below, sequenced in a study of T cell clonality in common variable immunodeficiency. Study-level findings and limits: Reportedly, TCR beta sequences from common variable immunodeficiency showed fewer deletions and N-nucleotide insertions.

The protocol was immunoSEQ multiplex PCR, while the TCRdb copy is restricted to in-frame clones and leaves out a portion. The sample holds fewer than 25,000 clones, and no clone turns up only once. Antigen specificity for these receptors is unknown. The sequenced material came from peripheral blood mononuclear cells. Every receptor here comes from a human donor with common variable immunodeficiency.

Comments on this clone: The read halts 3 residues ahead of the CDR3 end, with the missing end drawn from the germline J gene. This rearrangement joins TRBV2 to TRBJ2-1; D gene ambiguous. This CDR3 has 13 residues. The germline CDR1 and CDR2 sequences are SNHLY and FYNNEI. The germline V and J ends were trimmed by 3 bases and 9 bases, with 12 bases remaining between them. CDR3 bases read: TGTGCCAGCAGTGATAGCTATGTTAGTGAG. Its protein product is CASSDSYVSE. From start to end, the CDR3 is CASSDSYVSEQFF.

This clone was detected ten times or more. The read gets to within 3 residues of the CDR3 end, and the germline J gene fills in the rest. This chain uses TRBV20-1 with TRBJ2-1; D could derive from TRBD1 or TRBD2 (5 bases each). Germline CDR1 reads DFQATT; CDR2 reads SNEGSKA (reference sequence). The CDR3 covers 11 residues. Between the trimmed V and J ends, which lost 5 bases and 9 bases, there was a span of 11 bases. CDR3 residues: CSASKRGEQFF. The sequenced part of the CDR3 DNA is TGCAGTGCTTCTAAGAGGGGTGAG.

A few counts support this clone. The read is 3 residues too short to cover the CDR3 end, so that end is filled in from the germline J gene. V is TRBV6-9 and J is TRBJ1-1; D unresolved. The CDR3 covers 9 residues. The germline V gene encodes CDR1 MNHGY and CDR2 SVAAGI. The DNA read from the CDR3 is TGTGCCGACACCGCTCAA. Translation: CADTAQ. The complete CDR3 reads CADTAQAFF.

A few counts support this clone. The CDR3 is cut off 3 residues early in the read; its end comes from the germline J gene. The rearrangement joins TRBV5-1 to TRBJ2-3; 9 bases agree with TRBD1. Germline loops: CDR1 SGHRS, CDR2 YFSETQ. The V and J ends lost 2 bases and 0 bases, in that order; junction bases with no gene match: 7. This CDR3 region has 17 residues. CDR3 sequence reads: CASSFLTGGSSTDTQYF. CDR3 bases read: TGCGCCAGCAGCTTCCTCACAGGGGGCTCTAGCACAGATACG.

This clone turned up a few times. The CDR3 end falls 3 residues outside the read, so it is completed with the germline J gene. This chain joins TRBV18 and TRBJ2-1; TRBD2 is a possible D gene (6 bases). Per the germline V gene, CDR1 is KGHSH and CDR2 is LQKENI. V was shortened by 4 bases and J by 3 bases, with 10 bases between the two germline ends. CDR3 size: 14 residues. The DNA read from the CDR3 is TGTGCCAGCTCACGGGGAGGACTCTACAATGAG. This codes for CASSRGGLYNE. The complete CDR3 reads CASSRGGLYNEQFF.

This clone was found many times. Coverage ceases 3 residues before the CDR3 finishes, and the germline J gene fills in the end. The rearrangement links TRBV6-2 or TRBV6-3 to TRBJ2-3; perhaps TRBD2 as D (5 bases). Germline loops: CDR1 MNHEY, CDR2 SVGEGT. Trimming shortened V by 7 bases and J by 4 bases, and 9 bases separated the two germline ends. CDR3 length: 12 amino acids. The CDR3: CASKDSSDTQYF. CDR3 DNA, as far as it was read: TGTGCCAGCAAGGACTCGTCAGATACG.

To note about this clone: The observed sequence ends 3 residues before the CDR3 terminus, with the missing tail filled in from the germline J gene. The V gene is TRBV19, the J gene TRBJ1-2; TRBD1 might be the D (6 bases). Germline CDR1 LNHDA, CDR2 SQIVND (reference sequence). The CDR3 contains 14 residues. CDR3 bases read: TGTGCCAGTGGGTTCAGTGGGGGCGTTACGGGC. Its translation: CASGFSGGVTG. The whole CDR3 region reads CASGFSGGVTGYTF.

For this clone: The read gets to within 3 residues of the CDR3 end, and the germline J gene fills in the rest. The genes are TRBV11-2 and TRBJ2-3; 9 positions agree with TRBD1. The V and J ends lost 5 bases and 5 bases, in that order; junction bases with no gene match: 8. Germline V gene sequence: CDR1 SGHAT, CDR2 FQNNGV. This CDR3 has 15 amino acids. CDR3 region: CASSVGQGWVDTQYF. The part of the CDR3 DNA that was read is TGTGCCAGCAGCGTAGGACAGGGGTGGGTAGATACG.

A word on this clone: The CDR3 end lies 3 residues beyond the end of the read and is filled in from the germline J gene. V gene TRBV2 combines with J gene TRBJ2-7; tentatively, D is TRBD2 (5 bases). The CDR3 contains 12 residues. The V end was cut by 5 bases, the J end by 3 bases, with 8 bases between. The germline V gene encodes CDR1 SNHLY and CDR2 FYNNEI. CDR3 protein: CASSKLGYEQYF. The part of the CDR3 DNA that was read is TGTGCCAGCAGTAAACTAGGCTACGAG.

This clone was seen many times. The missing CDR3 end, 3 residues past where the read stops, is filled in from the germline J gene. The J gene is TRBJ2-1, the V gene TRBV19; 8 bases fit TRBD2. Per germline, CDR1 LNHDA and CDR2 SQIVND (reference sequence). Losses at the gene ends were 11 bases for V and 7 bases for J; bases not matched to a gene: 13. The CDR3 spans 14 residues. The CDR3 DNA, read in part, is TGTGCCGGGGGTTCGGGGGGGCCCGGGAATGAG. Protein product: CAGGSGGPGNE. The full-length CDR3 reads as CAGGSGGPGNEQFF.

The sequenced CDR3 bases are TGTGCCAGCAGCTTAGCGCTCAGCGCGTCCTACGAG. Translating gives CASSLALSASYE. From start to end, the CDR3 is CASSLALSASYEQYF. The rearrangement joins TRBV7-2 to TRBJ2-7, with D unresolved. The DNA ends 3 residues before the CDR3 does, and the rest of the CDR3 is filled in from the germline J gene. CDR1 and CDR2 (germline): SGHTA, FQGNSA. Trimming cost V 0 bases and J 1 base, with 10 bases left between them. The CDR3 runs to 15 residues.

The CDR3 DNA, read in part, is TGTGCCAGCAGTGAAGTAGAGACAGTG. Its protein product is CASSEVETV. The entire CDR3 protein is CASSEVETVIYF. The chain has TRBV6-1 and TRBJ1-3, with a possible D match to TRBD1 (5 bases). Read data end 3 residues before the CDR3 end; the end is taken from the germline J gene. Per the germline V gene, CDR1 is MNHNS and CDR2 is SASEGT. The CDR3 covers 12 residues.

About this clone: Coverage ceases 3 residues before the CDR3 finishes, and the germline J gene fills in the end. The chain employs TRBV2 and TRBJ2-4; D not certain. The CDR3 has 11 amino acids. Trimming left V 4 bases short and J 7 bases short, with 5 bases between. CDR1 SNHLY and CDR2 FYNNEI come from the germline V gene. The CDR3 bases that were read are TGTGCCAGCAGTGGCGAGAACATT. Encoded protein: CASSGENI. The whole CDR3 protein reads CASSGENIQYF.

In this sample, this clone turned up a few times. The sample contains more than one DNA sequence encoding this CDR3. The covered CDR3 bases are TGTGCCAGTAGTATTGTGGCTTTCTACGAG. The encoded protein is CASSIVAFYE. The complete CDR3 sequence is CASSIVAFYEQYF. This sequence joins TRBV19 and TRBJ2-7, with unresolved D. Read data end 3 residues before the CDR3 end; the end is taken from the germline J gene. V dropped 3 bases and J dropped 3 bases, with 9 bases sitting between them. CDR1 and CDR2 (germline): LNHDA, SQIVND (reference sequence). This CDR3 comprises 13 residues.

This clone was detected many times. The sequenced fragment ends 3 residues before the CDR3 boundary, so the rest is inferred from the germline J gene. The chain employs TRBV10-3 and TRBJ1-5, with TRBD1 matching over 8 bases. This CDR3 has 15 residues. Germline CDR1 ENHRY, CDR2 SYGVKD. With 2 bases clipped from V and 9 bases from J, the junction kept 9 bases outside the gene matches. The CDR3 DNA, read in part, is TGTGCCATCAGTGAGCATGGACAGGGATCATTGCCC. This encodes CAISEHGQGSLP. In full, the CDR3 reads CAISEHGQGSLPQHF.

This clone was detected ten times or more. Read coverage stops 3 residues before the CDR3 terminus; the germline J gene supplies the remainder. The chain employs TRBV11-2 and TRBJ2-3; TRBD2 agrees at 12 bases. The CDR3 is made up of 15 amino acids. Germline lookup yields CDR1 SGHAT and CDR2 FQNNGV. The junction had 5 bases not matched to a gene; V was cut back by 7 bases and J by 3 bases. The CDR3 loop is CASTSSGGETDTQYF. Partial CDR3 DNA: TGTGCCAGCACATCTAGCGGGGGGGAGACAGATACG.

In this sample, this clone turned up a few times. The CDR3 end falls 3 residues outside the read, so it is completed with the germline J gene. The chain has TRBV7-9 and TRBJ2-7, with D possibly being TRBD2 (5 bases). Germline CDR1 and CDR2: SEHNR and FQNEAQ (reference sequence). V was clipped by 5 bases and J by 2 bases, with 16 bases between them. CDR3 length: 15 residues. The CDR3 DNA, read in part, is TGTGCCAGCAGCGCTATAGCGAGCAGAGCCTACGAG. The encoded protein is CASSAIASRAYE. From start to end, the CDR3 is CASSAIASRAYEQYF.

This clone is termed medium-sized. The CDR3 sequence: CASSYVDRPTDTQYF. The part of the CDR3 DNA that was read is TGTGCCAGCAGTTACGTGGACAGACCCACAGATACG. The rearrangement uses TRBV6-2 or TRBV6-3 and TRBJ2-3; weak D call: TRBD1 (6 bases). The sequenced fragment ends 3 residues before the CDR3 boundary, so the rest is inferred from the germline J gene. The ends were cut back, 2 bases at V and 2 bases at J, with 11 bases in the middle. CDR3 length equals 15 residues. The V gene's germline CDR1 is MNHEY and CDR2 SVGEGT.